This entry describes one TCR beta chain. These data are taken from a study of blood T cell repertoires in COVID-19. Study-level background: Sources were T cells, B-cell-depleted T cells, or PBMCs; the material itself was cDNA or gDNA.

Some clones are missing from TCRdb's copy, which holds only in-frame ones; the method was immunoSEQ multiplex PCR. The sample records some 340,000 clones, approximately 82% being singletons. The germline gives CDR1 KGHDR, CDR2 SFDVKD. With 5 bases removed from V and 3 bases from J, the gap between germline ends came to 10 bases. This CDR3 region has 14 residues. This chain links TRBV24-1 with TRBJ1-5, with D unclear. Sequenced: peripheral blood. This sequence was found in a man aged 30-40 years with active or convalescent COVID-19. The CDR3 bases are TGTGCCACCAGTGTTGGCAGGAACAATCAGCCCCAGCATTTT. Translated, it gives CATSVGRNNQPQHF.